This TCR beta chain was found in a study of OX40 agonist ivuxolimab in advanced cancers. Study-level information: An anti-OX40 (CD134) antibody with agonistic activity, ivuxolimab, was administered to patients.

The V gene's germline CDR1 is ENHRY and CDR2 SYGVKD. Trimming left V 0 bases short and J 3 bases short, with 18 bases between. The CDR3 contains 17 residues. TCRdb keeps only in-frame clones here, not all; method: immunoSEQ multiplex PCR. The table includes fewer than 70,000 clones, over 65% detected once. The rearrangement uses TRBV10-3 and TRBJ2-7, with D uncertain. The sample in question was CD4+ or CD8+ T cells sorted from blood, obtained in a trial of the OX40 agonist ivuxolimab. This clonotype originated in an adult with an advanced solid tumor such as melanoma, head and neck, liver or kidney cancer. CDR3: CAISESKGNPPSYEQYF. In nucleotides, the CDR3 is TGTGCCATCAGTGAGTCTAAAGGGAATCCTCCAAGCTACGAGCAGTACTTC.